This T cell receptor beta chain was profiled in a study of identical twins. This clonotype was seen only a few times. MiXCR, applied by TCRdb to the 5' RACE reads, yields one record per CDR3 protein. Here the sample spans nearly 900,000 distinct CDR3 sequences, over 9% being singletons. Germline CDR1 and CDR2: MNHEY and SMNVEV (reference sequence). Trimming removed 5 bases from V and 10 bases from J; junction bases left unmatched: 10. The CDR3 is 14 amino acids. This sample was shared with a second study, whose subject was yellow fever vaccine responses in identical twins.

The clonotype was recovered from a woman younger than 35 in good health. Material for sequencing was PBMCs. The gene calls are TRBV27 and TRBJ1-4; 7 bases match TRBD1. CDR3 region: CASSEGGAGGKLFF. CDR3 nucleotide sequence: TGTGCCAGCAGTGAAGGGGGCGCCGGGGGAAAACTGTTTTTT.